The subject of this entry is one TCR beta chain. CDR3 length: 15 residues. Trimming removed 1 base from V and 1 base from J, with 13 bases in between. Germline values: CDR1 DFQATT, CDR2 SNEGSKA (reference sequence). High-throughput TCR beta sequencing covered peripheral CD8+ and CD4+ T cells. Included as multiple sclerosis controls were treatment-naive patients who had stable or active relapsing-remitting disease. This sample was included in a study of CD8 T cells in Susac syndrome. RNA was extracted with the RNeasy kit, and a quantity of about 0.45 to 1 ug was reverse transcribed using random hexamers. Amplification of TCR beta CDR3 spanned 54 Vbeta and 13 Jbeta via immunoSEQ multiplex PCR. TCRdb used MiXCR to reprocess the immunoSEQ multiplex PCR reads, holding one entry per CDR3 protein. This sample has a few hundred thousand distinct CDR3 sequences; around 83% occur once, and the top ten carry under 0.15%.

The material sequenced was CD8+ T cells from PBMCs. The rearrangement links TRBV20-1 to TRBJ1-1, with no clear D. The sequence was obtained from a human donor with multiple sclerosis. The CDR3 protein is CSARGPDEWNTEAFF. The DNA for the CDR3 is TGCAGTGCTAGAGGTCCGGATGAATGGAACACTGAAGCTTTCTTT.